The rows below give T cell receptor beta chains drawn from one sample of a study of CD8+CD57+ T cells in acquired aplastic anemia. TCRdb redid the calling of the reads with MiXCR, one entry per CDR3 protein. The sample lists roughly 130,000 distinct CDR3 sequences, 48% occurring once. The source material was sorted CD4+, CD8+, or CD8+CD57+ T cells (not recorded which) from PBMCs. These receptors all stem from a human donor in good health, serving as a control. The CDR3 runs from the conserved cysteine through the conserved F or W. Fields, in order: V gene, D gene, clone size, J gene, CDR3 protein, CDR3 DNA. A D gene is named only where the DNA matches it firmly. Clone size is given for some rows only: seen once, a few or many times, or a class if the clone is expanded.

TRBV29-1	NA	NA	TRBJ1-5	CSVGTSFQPKHF	TGCAGCGTTGGGACCTCGTTCCAGCCCAAGCATTTT
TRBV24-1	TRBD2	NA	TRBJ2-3	CATSGLAGGLTDTQYF	TGTGCCACCAGTGGGCTAGCGGGGGGGCTCACAGATACGCAGTATTTT
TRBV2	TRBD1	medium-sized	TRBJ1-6	CASSDEQGARSPLHF	TGTGCCAGCAGCGACGAACAGGGGGCTCGGTCACCCCTCCACTTT
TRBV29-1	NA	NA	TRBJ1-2	CSGVDGGYTF	TGCAGCGGCGTAGACGGTGGCTACACCTTC
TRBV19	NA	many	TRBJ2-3	CASSERFLSRGSDTQYF	TGTGCCAGTAGTGAAAGGTTTTTGTCTCGGGGGTCAGATACGCAGTATTTT
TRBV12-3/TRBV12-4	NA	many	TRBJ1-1	CASSLGQPVTEAFF	TGTGCCAGCAGTCTAGGACAGCCAGTGACTGAAGCTTTCTTT
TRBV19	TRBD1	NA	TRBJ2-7	CASSMTGFEQYF	TGTGCCAGTAGTATGACAGGGTTCGAGCAGTACTTC
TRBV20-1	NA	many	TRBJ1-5	CSARLGGQPQHF	TGCAGTGCTAGATTGGGCGGTCAGCCCCAGCATTTT
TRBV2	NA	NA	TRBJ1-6	CASRWGYNSPLHF	TGTGCCAGCAGATGGGGTTATAATTCACCCCTCCACTTT
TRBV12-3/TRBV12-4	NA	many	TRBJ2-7	CASRRASSYEQYF	TGTGCCAGCCGCCGGGCATCCTCCTACGAGCAGTACTTC
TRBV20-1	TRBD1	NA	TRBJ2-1	CSAADRNEQLF	TGCAGCGCAGCGGACAGGAACGAGCAGCTCTTC
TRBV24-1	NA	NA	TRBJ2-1	CATSDSPTVNEQFF	TGTGCCACCAGTGATTCCCCCACAGTAAATGAGCAGTTCTTC
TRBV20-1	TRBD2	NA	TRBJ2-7	CSARGLAGGTYEQYF	TGCAGTGCTAGGGGACTAGCGGGGGGGACCTACGAGCAGTACTTC
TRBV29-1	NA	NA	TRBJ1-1	CSVEGTGNTEAFF	TGCAGCGTTGAAGGTACAGGGAACACTGAAGCTTTCTTT
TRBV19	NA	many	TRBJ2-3	CASSIATVVSRGTDTQYF	TGTGCCAGTAGTATCGCGACAGTGGTTTCAAGGGGCACAGATACGCAGTATTTT
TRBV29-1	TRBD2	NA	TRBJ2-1	CSALETSGGATNEQFF	TGCAGCGCCCTAGAGACTAGCGGGGGGGCCACCAATGAGCAGTTCTTC
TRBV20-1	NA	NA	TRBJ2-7	CSAHTLDSYEQYF	TGCAGTGCTCATACCTTAGACAGCTACGAGCAGTACTTC
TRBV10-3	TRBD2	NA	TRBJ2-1	CAISARYSGGLYNEQFF	TGTGCCATCAGTGCTAGATATAGCGGGGGCCTTTACAATGAGCAGTTCTTC
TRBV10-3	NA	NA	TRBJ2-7	CAISAGPYEQYF	TGTGCCATCAGTGCAGGACCCTACGAGCAGTACTTC
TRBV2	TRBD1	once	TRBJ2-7	CASSHVRGLDF	TGTGCCAGCAGTCACGTGAGGGGGCTCGACTTC
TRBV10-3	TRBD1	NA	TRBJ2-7	CAISDSDRGTYEQYF	TGTGCCATCAGTGACTCGGACAGGGGAACCTACGAGCAGTACTTC
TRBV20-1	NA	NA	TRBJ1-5	CSARDLAGNQPQHF	TGCAGTGCTAGAGATCTAGCCGGGAATCAGCCCCAGCATTTT
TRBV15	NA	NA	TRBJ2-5	CATSRRRDQETQYF	TGTGCCACCAGCAGACGCAGGGACCAAGAGACCCAGTACTTC
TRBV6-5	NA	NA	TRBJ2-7	CASSYEQGTYEQYF	TGTGCCAGCAGTTACGAGCAGGGCACCTACGAGCAGTACTTC
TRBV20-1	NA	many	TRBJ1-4	CSARQATNEKLFF	TGCAGTGCTAGACAGGCAACTAATGAAAAACTGTTTTTT
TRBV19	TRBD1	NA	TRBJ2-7	CASGGQGWEQYF	TGTGCCAGTGGGGGACAGGGCTGGGAGCAGTACTTC
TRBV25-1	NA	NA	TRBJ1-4	CASSEYRQGSEKLFF	TGTGCCAGCAGTGAATATCGGCAGGGGAGTGAAAAACTGTTTTTT
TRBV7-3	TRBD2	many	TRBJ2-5	CASSSTSGRLAGGQETQYF	TGTGCCAGCAGCTCCACCTCAGGGAGACTAGCGGGGGGGCAAGAGACCCAGTACTTC
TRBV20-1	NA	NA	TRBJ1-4	CSASRQLEKLFF	TGCAGTGCTAGTCGTCAGTTGGAAAAACTGTTTTTT
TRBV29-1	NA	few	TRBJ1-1	CSVVSQPNTEAFF	TGCAGCGTTGTTAGTCAGCCGAACACTGAAGCTTTCTTT
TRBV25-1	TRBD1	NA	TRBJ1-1	CTSTKTGVTEAFF	TGTACCAGCACAAAGACAGGGGTGACTGAAGCTTTCTTT
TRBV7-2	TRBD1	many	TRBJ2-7	CASSKGWDRPYEQYF	TGTGCCAGCAGCAAAGGGTGGGACAGACCCTACGAGCAGTACTTC
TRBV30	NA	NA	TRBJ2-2	CAWSLTNTGELFF	TGTGCCTGGAGCCTGACGAACACCGGGGAGCTGTTTTTT
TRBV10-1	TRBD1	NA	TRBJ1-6	CASSQDRGRTLHF	TGCGCCAGCAGTCAGGACAGGGGAAGGACCCTCCACTTT
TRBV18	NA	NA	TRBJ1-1	CASSRQVDLNTEAFF	TGTGCCAGCTCACGACAGGTCGACCTGAACACTGAAGCTTTCTTT
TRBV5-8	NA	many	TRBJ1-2	CASSLPDAAGYGYTF	TGTGCCAGCAGCTTGCCCGACGCGGCGGGCTATGGCTACACCTTC
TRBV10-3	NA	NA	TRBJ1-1	CAISSGRSPEAFF	TGTGCCATCAGTTCGGGCAGAAGCCCCGAAGCTTTCTTT
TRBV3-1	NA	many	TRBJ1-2	CASSLLGDMLNYGYTF	TGTGCCAGCAGCCTCCTTGGGGACATGCTTAACTATGGCTACACCTTC
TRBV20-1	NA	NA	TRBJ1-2	CSAQIERGLGYTF	TGCAGTGCTCAGATAGAAAGAGGGCTCGGCTACACCTTC
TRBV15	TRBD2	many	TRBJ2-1	CATSRDHSGGSYNEQFF	TGTGCCACCAGCAGAGATCACAGCGGGGGCAGTTACAATGAGCAGTTCTTC
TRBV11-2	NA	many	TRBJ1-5	CASSRGQNNQPQHF	TGTGCCAGCAGCCGTGGACAGAACAATCAGCCCCAGCATTTT
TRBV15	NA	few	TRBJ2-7	CATSIRWGEEQYF	TGTGCCACCAGCATTAGATGGGGGGAGGAGCAGTACTTC
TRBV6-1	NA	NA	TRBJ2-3	CASRVTGFITGTQYF	TGTGCCAGCAGAGTAACAGGTTTTATCACAGGTACGCAGTATTTT
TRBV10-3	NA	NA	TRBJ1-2	CAIKPGGGGYTF	TGTGCCATCAAACCCGGGGGGGGCGGCTACACCTTC
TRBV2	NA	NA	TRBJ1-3	CASTAGVGNTIYF	TGTGCCAGCACGGCAGGGGTTGGAAACACCATATATTTT
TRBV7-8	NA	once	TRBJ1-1	CASSPMQFTEAFF	TGTGCCAGCAGCCCGATGCAGTTCACTGAAGCTTTCTTT
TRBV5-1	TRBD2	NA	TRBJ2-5	CASRVLTSGGAGETQYF	TGCGCCAGCAGGGTCCTGACTAGCGGGGGGGCCGGGGAGACCCAGTACTTC
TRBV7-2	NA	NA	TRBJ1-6	CASSLEGDSPLHF	TGTGCCAGCAGCTTAGAGGGCGATTCACCCCTCCACTTT
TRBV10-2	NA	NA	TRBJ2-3	CAIKDGSGDTQYF	TGTGCCATCAAGGATGGCTCGGGAGATACGCAGTATTTT
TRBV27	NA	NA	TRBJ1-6	CASSERGSPLHF	TGTGCCAGCAGTGAACGGGGTTCACCCCTCCACTTT
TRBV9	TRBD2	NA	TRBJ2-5	CASSFRTSGSPHLDAETQYF	TGTGCCAGCAGCTTTCGGACTAGCGGGTCTCCTCATCTCGACGCAGAGACCCAGTACTTC